This T cell receptor beta chain is from a study of shared clonotypes between healthy human individuals. Study observations and caveats: Shared clonotypes: 4.5% to 6.5% naive CD4, 3.5% to 4% naive CD8, around 2.2% memory CD4, about 0.4% memory CD8.

V was clipped by 7 bases and J by 5 bases, with 12 bases between them. The CDR3 loop spans 13 amino acids. Germline values: CDR1 WSHSY, CDR2 SAAADI. Points on this clone: Its antigen is still unknown.

Naive CD8 cells lacked CD45RO and underwent positive selection for CCR7, leaving out terminally differentiated effector memory CD45RA+ cells. Sequenced by immunoSEQ multiplex PCR; TCRdb stores in-frame clones only, minus some. The data hold 600,000 or so clones, with roughly 95% observed a single time. Sequencing input: naive CD8+ T cells sorted from blood. This receptor was taken from a woman between 25 and 40 years old in good health. The rearrangement uses TRBV10-2 and TRBJ2-1; no definite D call. The CDR3 loop reads CASNGGRDNEQFF. Written as DNA, the CDR3 is TGCGCCAGCAATGGTGGAAGGGACAATGAGCAGTTCTTC.